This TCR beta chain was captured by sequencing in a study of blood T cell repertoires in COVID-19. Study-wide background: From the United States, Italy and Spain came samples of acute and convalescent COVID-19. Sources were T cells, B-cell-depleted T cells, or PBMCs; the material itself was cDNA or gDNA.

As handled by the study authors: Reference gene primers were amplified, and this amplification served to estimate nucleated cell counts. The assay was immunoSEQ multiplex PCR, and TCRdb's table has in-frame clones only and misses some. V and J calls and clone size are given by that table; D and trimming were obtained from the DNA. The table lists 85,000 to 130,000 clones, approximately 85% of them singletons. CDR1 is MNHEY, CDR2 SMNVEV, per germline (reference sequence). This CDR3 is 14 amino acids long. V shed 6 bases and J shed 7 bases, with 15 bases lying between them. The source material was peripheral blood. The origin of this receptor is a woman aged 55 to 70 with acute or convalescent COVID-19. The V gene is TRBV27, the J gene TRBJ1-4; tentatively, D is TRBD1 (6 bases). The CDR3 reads CASSPGGVGEKLFF. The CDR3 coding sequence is TGTGCCAGCAGCCCTGGGGGCGTTGGTGAAAAACTGTTTTTT.